What follows are 13 T cell receptor beta chains derived from one specimen sequenced in a study of cytomegalovirus exposure and HLA in healthy donors. A multiplex PCR was run with 60 Vbeta primers and 13 Jbeta primers. Some clones are missing from TCRdb's copy, which holds only in-frame ones; the method was immunoSEQ multiplex PCR. The top ten clones hold about 1.3% of a sample with fewer than 150,000 clones, about 78% of them seen once. Sequencing was performed on PBMCs. Receptors were obtained from a man aged 50-59 years in good health and CMV-seronegative.

A word on this clone: One end of the junction does not line up with germline, which may come from a read error. V usage is TRBV6-1 and J usage is TRBJ1-1; D is possibly TRBD1 (5 bases). Germline V gene lookup returns CDR1 MNHNS and CDR2 SASEGT. CDR3 length equals 12 residues. The CDR3: CASTSDIQGIIF. As DNA, the CDR3 is TGTGCCAGCACCTCCGACATCCAGGGTATCATCTTT.

This chain joins TRBV4-1 and TRBJ2-1; the match to TRBD2 covers 11 bases. CDR3 length: 16 amino acids. V shed 1 base and J 9 bases; nucleotides not matched to a gene: 8. Per germline, CDR1 MGHRA and CDR2 YSYEKL. The CDR3 region has the DNA TGCGCCAGCAGCCAAGTATCACTAGCGGGAGTCATTGAGCAGTTCTTC. The encoded protein is CASSQVSLAGVIEQFF.

V and J are TRBV14 and TRBJ2-1, with TRBD2 matching 12 bases. The CDR3 contains 16 residues. The germline gives CDR1 SGHDN, CDR2 FVKESK. V lost 1 base and J lost 3; bases outside the gene matches: 1. The CDR3 spells CASSQGTSGNYNEQFF. DNA for the CDR3: TGTGCCAGCAGCCAAGGGACTAGCGGGAACTACAATGAGCAGTTCTTC.

This chain links TRBV7-2 with TRBJ2-2; D is unclear. Germline V CDR1 and CDR2: SGHTA, FQGNSA. The ends were cut back, 3 bases at V and 1 base at J, with 9 bases in the middle. This CDR3 contains 15 residues. CDR3 in amino acids: CASSFNRRNTGELFF. In DNA form, the CDR3 reads TGTGCCAGCAGCTTTAACAGAAGGAACACCGGGGAGCTGTTTTTT.

The chain joins TRBV27 to TRBJ1-3, with D possibly being TRBD1 (5 bases). The CDR3 has 15 residues. CDR1 and CDR2 from the germline V gene are MNHEY and SMNVEV (reference sequence). Trimming took off 3 bases at V and 4 bases at J, with 13 bases between the two ends. The DNA for the CDR3 is TGTGCCAGCAGTTTGTCGGTATCAGGGGGAAACACCATATATTTT. Protein sequence: CASSLSVSGGNTIYF.

The chain has TRBV5-4 and TRBJ2-3; 10 bases match TRBD2. The CDR3 extends over 16 amino acids. Losses at the gene ends were 0 bases for V and 4 bases for J; bases not matched to a gene: 5. Per the germline V gene, CDR1 is SGHNT and CDR2 is YYREEE (reference sequence). CDR3 protein: CASSLAQREGADTQYF. The CDR3 DNA sequence: TGTGCCAGCAGCTTGGCCCAGCGGGAGGGGGCAGATACGCAGTATTTT.

The V call is TRBV9, the J call TRBJ2-7; TRBD1 matches at 9 bases. CDR3 length: 17 amino acids. CDR1 is SGDLS, CDR2 YYNGEE, per germline. Unmatched junction bases numbered 9, after V lost 0 bases and J lost 2 bases. This CDR3 is CASSVEGQGIGTYEQYF. CDR3 bases: TGTGCCAGCAGCGTAGAGGGACAGGGAATAGGGACCTACGAGCAGTACTTC. Looking up the rest from reference TRBV9 and TRBJ2-7 gives the full variable domain: DSGVTQTPKHLITATGQRVTLRCSPRSGDLSVYWYQQSLDQGLQFLIQYYNGEERAKGNILERFSAQQFPDLHSELNLSSLELGDSALYFCASSVEGQGIGTYEQYFGPGTRLTVT.

The chain combines TRBV2 with TRBJ1-5; 8 bases fit TRBD1. This CDR3 has 15 amino acids. The ends lost 6 bases at V and 3 bases at J; junction bases unmatched: 7. In germline, CDR1 is SNHLY, CDR2 FYNNEI. The CDR3 protein is CASSQGAGINQPQHF. The CDR3 nucleotides read TGTGCCAGCAGCCAGGGGGCCGGGATCAATCAGCCCCAGCATTTT. Together with reference TRBV2 and TRBJ1-5, the CDR3 gives the full variable domain: EPEVTQTPSHQVTQMGQEVILRCVPISNHLYFYWYRQILGQKVEFLVSFYNNEISEKSEIFDDQFSVERPDGSNFTLKIRSTKLEDSAMYFCASSQGAGINQPQHFGDGTRLSIL.

The V call is TRBV28, the J call TRBJ1-4; 7 bases align to TRBD1. V shed 5 bases, J shed 8 bases, and the junction held 8 bases outside the gene matches. The V gene's germline CDR1 is MDHEN and CDR2 SYDVKM. This CDR3 is built from 14 residues. The CDR3 spells CASSNRGAREKLFF. DNA for the CDR3: TGTGCCAGCAGTAACAGGGGCGCGCGCGAAAAACTGTTTTTT.

The CDR3 DNA sequence: TGTGCCTGGAGTTCGACCGGGACTAGACCCGAGCAGTACTTC. It translates to CAWSSTGTRPEQYF. V is TRBV30 and J is TRBJ2-7; 8 nucleotides agree with TRBD2. The CDR3 has 14 residues. CDR1 and CDR2 (germline): GTSNPN, SVGIG (reference sequence). After removal of 2 bases from V and 6 bases from J, the junction contained 9 bases not matched to a gene.

On this clone itself: This likely comes from a read error, as the CDR3 has no conserved phenylalanine or tryptophan at its end. This chain uses TRBV2 with TRBJ1-2, with 7 bases matching TRBD1. Germline CDR1 and CDR2: SNHLY and FYNNEI. The J segment lost 3 bases and the V segment lost 6 bases, leaving 19 bases of the junction unmatched. The CDR3 runs to 18 residues. CDR3 bases: TGTGCCAGCAGATTTGGTTGGGACAGCCTTAGAGAGCACTATGGCTACACCTCC. Translation: CASRFGWDSLREHYGYTS.

This clone was recorded a few times. The V gene is TRBV5-1, the J gene TRBJ1-1; 11 bases are a match to TRBD1. Germline CDR1 is SGHRS and CDR2 is YFSETQ. The CDR3 is made up of 14 amino acids. The V segment lost 4 bases and the J segment 7 bases; nucleotides outside the gene matches: 6. The DNA of the CDR3 is TGCGCCAGCAGCCCGGGACAGGGGGGCAATGAAGCTTTCTTT. Translation: CASSPGQGGNEAFF.

V gene TRBV19 combines with J gene TRBJ2-5; D remains ambiguous. Trimming removed 6 bases at V and 3 bases at J, with 17 bases between. This CDR3 contains 15 residues. The germline gives CDR1 LNHDA, CDR2 SQIVND (reference sequence). DNA for the CDR3: TGTGCCAGTAGCCCTCAGGCAGCCCTCAAAGAGACCCAGTACTTC. Its translation: CASSPQAALKETQYF.